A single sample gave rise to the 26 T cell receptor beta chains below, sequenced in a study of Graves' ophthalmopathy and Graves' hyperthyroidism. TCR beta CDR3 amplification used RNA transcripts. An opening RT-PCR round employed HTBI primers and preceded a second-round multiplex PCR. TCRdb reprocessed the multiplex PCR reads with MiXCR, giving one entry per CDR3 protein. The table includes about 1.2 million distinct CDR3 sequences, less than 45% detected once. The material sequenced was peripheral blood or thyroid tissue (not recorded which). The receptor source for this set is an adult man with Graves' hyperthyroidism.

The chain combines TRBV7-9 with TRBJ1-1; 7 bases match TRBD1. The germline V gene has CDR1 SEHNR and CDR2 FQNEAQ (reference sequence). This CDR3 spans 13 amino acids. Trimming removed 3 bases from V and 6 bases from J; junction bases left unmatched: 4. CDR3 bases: TGTGCCAGCAGCTTTTTTCAGGGGGCTGAAGCTTTCTTT. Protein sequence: CASSFFQGAEAFF.

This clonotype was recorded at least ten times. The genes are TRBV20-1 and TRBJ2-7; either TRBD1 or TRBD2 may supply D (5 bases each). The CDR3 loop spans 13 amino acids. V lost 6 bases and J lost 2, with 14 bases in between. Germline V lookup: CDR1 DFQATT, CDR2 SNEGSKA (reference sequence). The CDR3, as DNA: TGCAGTGCCGAGAGGGGAGAGGCCTACGAGCAGTACTTC. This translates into CSAERGEAYEQYF.

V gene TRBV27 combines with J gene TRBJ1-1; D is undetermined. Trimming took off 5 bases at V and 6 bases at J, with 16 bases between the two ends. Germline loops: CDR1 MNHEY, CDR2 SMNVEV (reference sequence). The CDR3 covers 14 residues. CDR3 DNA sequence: TGTGCCAGCAGTCCAATACGGCGGGGATCTGAAGCTTTCTTT. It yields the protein CASSPIRRGSEAFF.

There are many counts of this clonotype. In nucleotides, the CDR3 is TGTGCCAGCACACCAAGGACAGGGGGCGTCTATGGCTACACCTTC. It codes for CASTPRTGGVYGYTF. V and J are TRBV7-8 and TRBJ1-2; TRBD1 matches at 11 bases. CDR3 length: 15 amino acids. Germline CDR1 is SGHVS and CDR2 is FQNEAQ. The V and J ends lost 7 bases and 4 bases, in that order; junction bases with no gene match: 8.

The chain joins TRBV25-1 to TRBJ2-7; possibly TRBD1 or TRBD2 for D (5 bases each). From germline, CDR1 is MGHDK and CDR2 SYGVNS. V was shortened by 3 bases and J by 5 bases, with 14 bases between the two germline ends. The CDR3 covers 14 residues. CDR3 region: CASSERGARDEQYF. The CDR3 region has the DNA TGTGCCAGCAGTGAGCGAGGGGCGCGGGACGAGCAGTACTTC.

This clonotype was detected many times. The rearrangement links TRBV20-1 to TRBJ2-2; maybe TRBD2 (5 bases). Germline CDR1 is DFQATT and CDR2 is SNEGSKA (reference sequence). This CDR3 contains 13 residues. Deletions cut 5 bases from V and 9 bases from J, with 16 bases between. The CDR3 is CSARRESPRELFF. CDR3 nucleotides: TGCAGTGCTCGTAGGGAGAGTCCCCGGGAGCTGTTTTTT.

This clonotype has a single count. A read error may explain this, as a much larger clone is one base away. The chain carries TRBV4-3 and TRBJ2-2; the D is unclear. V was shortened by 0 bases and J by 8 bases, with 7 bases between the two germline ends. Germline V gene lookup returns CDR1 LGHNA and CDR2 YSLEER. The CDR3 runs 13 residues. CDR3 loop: CASSQEVGGELFF. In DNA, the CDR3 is TGCGCCAGCAGCCAAGAAGTAGGGGGGGAGCTGTTTTTT.

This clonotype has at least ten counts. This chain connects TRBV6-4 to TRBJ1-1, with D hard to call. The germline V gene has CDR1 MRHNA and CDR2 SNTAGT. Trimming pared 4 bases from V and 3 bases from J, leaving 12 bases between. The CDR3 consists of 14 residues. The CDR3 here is CASSVRHQDTEAFF. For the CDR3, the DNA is TGTGCCAGCAGTGTTCGCCATCAGGACACTGAAGCTTTCTTT.

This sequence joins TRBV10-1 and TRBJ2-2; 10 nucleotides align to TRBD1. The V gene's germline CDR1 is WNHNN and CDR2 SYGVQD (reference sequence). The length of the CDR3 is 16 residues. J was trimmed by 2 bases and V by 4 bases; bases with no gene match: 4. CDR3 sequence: CASSGGQGQNTGELFF. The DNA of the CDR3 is TGCGCCAGCAGTGGGGGACAGGGGCAAAACACCGGGGAGCTGTTTTTT.

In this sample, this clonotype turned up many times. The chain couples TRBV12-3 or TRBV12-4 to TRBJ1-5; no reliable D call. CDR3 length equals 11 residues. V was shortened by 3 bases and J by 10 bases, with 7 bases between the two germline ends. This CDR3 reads CASSLGVPQHF. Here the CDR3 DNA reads TGTGCCAGCAGTTTGGGAGTTCCCCAGCATTTT.

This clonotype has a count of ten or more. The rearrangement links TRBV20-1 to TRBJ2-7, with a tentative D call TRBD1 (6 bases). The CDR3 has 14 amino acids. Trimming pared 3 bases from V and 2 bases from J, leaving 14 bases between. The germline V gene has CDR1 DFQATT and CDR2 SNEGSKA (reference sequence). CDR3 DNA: TGCAGTGCTAGGGACGCTGGGGGCACCTACGAGCAGTACTTC. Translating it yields CSARDAGGTYEQYF.

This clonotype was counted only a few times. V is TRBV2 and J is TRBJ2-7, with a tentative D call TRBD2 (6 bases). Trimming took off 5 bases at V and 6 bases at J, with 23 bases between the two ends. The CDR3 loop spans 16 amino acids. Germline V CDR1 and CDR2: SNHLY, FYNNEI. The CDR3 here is CASSYSRTGGIGEQYF. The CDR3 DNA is TGTGCCAGCAGTTACTCTCGAACCGGGGGAATAGGCGAGCAGTACTTC.

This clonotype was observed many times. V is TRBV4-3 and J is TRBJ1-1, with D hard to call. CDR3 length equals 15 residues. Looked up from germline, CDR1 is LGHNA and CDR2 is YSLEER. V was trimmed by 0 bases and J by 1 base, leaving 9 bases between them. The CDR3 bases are TGCGCCAGCAGCCAAGAGGGGTGGTGGAACACTGAAGCTTTCTTT. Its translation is CASSQEGWWNTEAFF.

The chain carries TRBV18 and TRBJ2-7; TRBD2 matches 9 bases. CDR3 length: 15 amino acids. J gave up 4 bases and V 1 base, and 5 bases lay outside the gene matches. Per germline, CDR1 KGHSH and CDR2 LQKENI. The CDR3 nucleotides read TGTGCCAGCTCACCACAGCGGGGGGCCCCTTACGAGCAGTACTTC. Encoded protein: CASSPQRGAPYEQYF.

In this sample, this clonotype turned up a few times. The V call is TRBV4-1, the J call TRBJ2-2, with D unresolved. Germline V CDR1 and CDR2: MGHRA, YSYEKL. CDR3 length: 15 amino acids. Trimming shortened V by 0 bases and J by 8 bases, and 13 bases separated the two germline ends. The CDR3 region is CASSQDQGSGGELFF. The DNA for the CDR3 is TGCGCCAGCAGCCAAGATCAAGGGTCTGGGGGGGAGCTGTTTTTT.

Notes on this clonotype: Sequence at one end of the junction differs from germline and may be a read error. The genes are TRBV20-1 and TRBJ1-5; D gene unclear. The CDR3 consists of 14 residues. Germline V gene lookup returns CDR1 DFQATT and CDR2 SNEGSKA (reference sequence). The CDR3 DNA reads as TGCAGTGGTAGAGAAGGGTTGGGTGCCCAGCCCCAGCATTTT. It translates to CSGREGLGAQPQHF.

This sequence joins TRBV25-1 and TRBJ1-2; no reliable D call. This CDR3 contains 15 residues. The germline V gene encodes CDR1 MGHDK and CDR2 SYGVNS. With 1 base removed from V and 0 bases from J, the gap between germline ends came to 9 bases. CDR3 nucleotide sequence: TGTGCCAGCAGTGAATTTTCCGGTTCTAACTATGGCTACACCTTC. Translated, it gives CASSEFSGSNYGYTF.

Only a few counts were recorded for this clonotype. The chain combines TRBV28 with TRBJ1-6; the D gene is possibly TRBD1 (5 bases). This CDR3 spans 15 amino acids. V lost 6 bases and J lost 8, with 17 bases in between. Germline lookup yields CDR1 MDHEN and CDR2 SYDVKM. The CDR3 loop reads CASRMGGGQYSPLHF. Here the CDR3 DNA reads TGTGCCAGCAGAATGGGGGGTGGTCAGTATTCACCCCTCCACTTT.

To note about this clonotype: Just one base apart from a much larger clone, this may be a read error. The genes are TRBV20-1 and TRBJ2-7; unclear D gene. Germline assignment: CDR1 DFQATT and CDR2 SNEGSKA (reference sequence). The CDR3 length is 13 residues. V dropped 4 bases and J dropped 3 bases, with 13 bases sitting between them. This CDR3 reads CSATSSHRYEQYF. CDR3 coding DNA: TGCAGTGCTACAAGCAGCCATCGCTACGAGCAGTACTTC.

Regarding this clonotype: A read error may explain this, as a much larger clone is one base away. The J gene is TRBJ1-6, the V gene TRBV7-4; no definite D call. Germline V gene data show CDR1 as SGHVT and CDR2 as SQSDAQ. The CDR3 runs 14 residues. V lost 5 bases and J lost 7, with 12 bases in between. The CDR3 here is CASSVTPANSPLHF. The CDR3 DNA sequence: TGTGCCAGCAGCGTAACTCCAGCCAATTCACCCCTCCACTTT.

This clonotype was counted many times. CDR3 region: CASSGFGTSFTDLFF. CDR3 nucleotide sequence: TGTGCCAGTAGTGGATTCGGGACTAGCTTCACGGACCTGTTTTTT. The V gene is TRBV19, the J gene TRBJ2-2; 9 nucleotides match TRBD2. The CDR3 is 15 amino acids. J was trimmed by 14 bases and V by 5 bases; bases with no gene match: 15. Germline values: CDR1 LNHDA, CDR2 SQIVND (reference sequence).

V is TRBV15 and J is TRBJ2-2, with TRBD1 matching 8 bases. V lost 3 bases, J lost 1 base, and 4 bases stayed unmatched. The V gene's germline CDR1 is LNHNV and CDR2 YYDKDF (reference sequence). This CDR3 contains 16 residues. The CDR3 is CATSSAGTGNTGELFF. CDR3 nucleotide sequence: TGTGCCACCAGCAGTGCCGGGACAGGGAACACCGGGGAGCTGTTTTTT.

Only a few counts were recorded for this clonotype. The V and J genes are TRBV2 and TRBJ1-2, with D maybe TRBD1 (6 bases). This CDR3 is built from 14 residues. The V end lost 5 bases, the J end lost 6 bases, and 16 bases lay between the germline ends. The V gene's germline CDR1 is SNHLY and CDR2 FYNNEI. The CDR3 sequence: CASSKQGARDGYTF. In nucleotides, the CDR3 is TGTGCCAGCAGTAAACAGGGTGCTAGGGATGGCTACACCTTC.

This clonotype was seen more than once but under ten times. In DNA form, the CDR3 reads TGTGCCAGTAGTATACTAGCGGGGCAATACGAGCAGTACTTC. This translates into CASSILAGQYEQYF. The genes are TRBV19 and TRBJ2-7; 9 bases are shared with TRBD2. CDR3 length equals 14 residues. Germline CDR1 LNHDA, CDR2 SQIVND (reference sequence). With V trimmed by 2 bases and J by 4 bases, 3 bases remained unmatched.

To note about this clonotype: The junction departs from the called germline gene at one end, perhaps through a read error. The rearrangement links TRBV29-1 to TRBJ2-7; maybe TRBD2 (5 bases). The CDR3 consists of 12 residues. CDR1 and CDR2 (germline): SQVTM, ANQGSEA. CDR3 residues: CSVETRDYGQYF. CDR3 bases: TGCAGCGTTGAGACCAGAGACTACGGGCAGTACTTC.

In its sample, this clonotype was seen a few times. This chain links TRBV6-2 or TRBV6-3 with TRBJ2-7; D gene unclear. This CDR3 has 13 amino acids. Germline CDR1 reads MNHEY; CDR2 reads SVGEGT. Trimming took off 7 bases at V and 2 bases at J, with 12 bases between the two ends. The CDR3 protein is CASKPSRPYEQYF. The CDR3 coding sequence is TGTGCCAGCAAACCGAGCCGACCCTACGAGCAGTACTTC.